Included here is one T cell receptor (beta chain) sequence, with context. This record belongs to a study of shared clonotypes between healthy human individuals. The CDR3 covers 12 residues. The V end was cut by 5 bases, the J end by 3 bases, with 7 bases between. The germline V gene encodes CDR1 LNHDA and CDR2 SQIVND (reference sequence). This table comes from immunoSEQ multiplex PCR, and its TCRdb copy is limited to in-frame clones, with some not included. The profile shows over 700,000 clones, approximately 72% of them singletons. The chain is built from TRBV19 and TRBJ1-2; no firm D call. The TCR comes from a woman in her 30s in good health. The sequencing sample was made of memory CD4+ T cells sorted from blood. Described subset: CD45RA-negative fraction. CDR3 bases: TGTGCCAGTAGTCTTGGAGACTATGGCTACACCTTC. Translating gives CASSLGDYGYTF.